This T cell receptor (beta chain) was observed in a study of T cells of healthy individuals. Per the germline V gene, CDR1 is LNHNV and CDR2 is YYDKDF (reference sequence). The CDR3 is 13 amino acids. The J segment lost 7 bases and the V segment lost 4 bases, leaving 4 bases of the junction unmatched. TCRdb called the 5' RACE reads again in MiXCR, with one record for every CDR3 protein. The sample has around 100,000 distinct CDR3 sequences, 17% seen once. At least ten counts were recorded for this clonotype. The V call is TRBV15, the J call TRBJ1-2, with 9 bases fitting TRBD1. The receptor was isolated from a human donor in good health. The CDR3 reads CATSKTGGGGYTF. The CDR3 DNA sequence: TGTGCCACCAGCAAAACAGGGGGCGGTGGCTACACCTTC.